The entry below describes one TCR beta chain. The antigen remains undetermined. This specimen belongs to a study of cytomegalovirus exposure and HLA in healthy donors. Study-level information: Out of 398 genotyped donors, about 80% belonged to the Caucasian-associated ancestry cluster.

Trimming left V 5 bases short and J 4 bases short, with 14 bases between. CDR1 is SEHNR, CDR2 FQNEAQ, per germline (reference sequence). This CDR3 region has 15 residues. General study results and limits: Earlier analysis looked at TCR beta V segments, and most were productive about 90% or about 30% of the time. Most CMV-associated TCR beta chains were later found to appear HLA-restricted. V- and J-gene trimming in TCR beta was tied to a missense DCLRE1C variant by an analysis performed later.

PCR employed 60 Vbeta and 13 Jbeta primers. Some clones are missing from TCRdb's copy, which holds only in-frame ones; the method was immunoSEQ multiplex PCR. This table has about 120,000 clones, around three quarters appearing once. This clonotype was obtained from a woman under 30 in good health and CMV-seropositive. The specimen sequenced was PBMCs. The chain is built from TRBV7-9 and TRBJ1-4; TRBD1 is a possible D gene (5 bases). The CDR3 region is CASSQGATFNEKLFF. The CDR3 nucleotides are TGTGCCAGCAGCCAAGGGGCCACCTTTAATGAAAAACTGTTTTTT.